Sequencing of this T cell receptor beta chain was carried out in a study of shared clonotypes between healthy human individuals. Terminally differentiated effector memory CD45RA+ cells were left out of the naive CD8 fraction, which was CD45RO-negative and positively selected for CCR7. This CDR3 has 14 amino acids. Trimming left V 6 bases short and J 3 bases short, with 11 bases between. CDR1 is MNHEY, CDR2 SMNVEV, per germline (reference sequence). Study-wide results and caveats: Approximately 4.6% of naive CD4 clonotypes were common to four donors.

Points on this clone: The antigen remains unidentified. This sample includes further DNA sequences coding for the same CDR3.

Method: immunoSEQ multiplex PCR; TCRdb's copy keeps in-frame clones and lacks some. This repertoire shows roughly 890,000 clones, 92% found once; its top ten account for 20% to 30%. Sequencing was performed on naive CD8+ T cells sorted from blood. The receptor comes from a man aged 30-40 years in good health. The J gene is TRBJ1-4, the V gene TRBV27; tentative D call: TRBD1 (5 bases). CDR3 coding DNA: TGTGCCAGCAGCCTACTGGGGGCTAATGAAAAACTGTTTTTT. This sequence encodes CASSLLGANEKLFF.